The 9 T cell receptor beta chains listed next were all sequenced from one sample in a study of response to subunit inactivated influenza vaccine. TCRdb recomputed calls from the RT-PCR reads with MiXCR, one row per CDR3 protein. The sample yields 550,000 to 600,000 distinct CDR3 sequences, about 12% seen once. Source: PBMCs from blood, taken on the day of vaccination. The receptors were sampled from a man aged 50 to 60 who received an inactivated influenza vaccine.

The chain employs TRBV4-3 and TRBJ1-1; no reliable D call. The CDR3 contains 14 residues. The germline CDR1 and CDR2 sequences are LGHNA and YSLEER. V lost 2 bases and J lost 0, with 7 bases in between. This CDR3 is CASSQSGMNTEAFF. Here the CDR3 DNA reads TGCGCCAGCAGCCAATCGGGAATGAACACTGAAGCTTTCTTT.

The chain recombines TRBV12-3 or TRBV12-4 with TRBJ2-5; weak D call: TRBD1 (5 bases). Trimming removed 4 bases at V and 2 bases at J, with 11 bases between. There are 14 residues in the CDR3. The CDR3 sequence: CASSSLKGQETQYF. Written as DNA, the CDR3 is TGTGCCAGCAGTTCACTCAAGGGGCAAGAGACCCAGTACTTC.

This clonotype was seen many times. This chain connects TRBV5-1 to TRBJ2-7, with D hard to call. This CDR3 is 14 amino acids long. V was pared by 5 bases and J by 7 bases, with 19 bases between. Per the germline V gene, CDR1 is SGHRS and CDR2 is YFSETQ. CDR3 coding DNA: TGCGCCAGCAGACCGGACGGGCATTCGTTAGAGCAGTACTTC. Amino acids: CASRPDGHSLEQYF.

This clonotype was detected only a few times. V usage is TRBV11-2 and J usage is TRBJ2-3; D is undetermined. Between the trimmed V and J ends, which lost 2 bases and 1 base, there was a span of 10 bases. Germline V gene sequence: CDR1 SGHAT, CDR2 FQNNGV. This CDR3 comprises 15 residues. The CDR3 DNA sequence: TGTGCCAGCAGCTTACTCTATGGGGGCACAGATACGCAGTATTTT. Amino acid sequence: CASSLLYGGTDTQYF.

This clonotype was seen just once. The J gene is TRBJ2-6, the V gene TRBV4-3; D may be TRBD1 (6 bases). The V end lost 2 bases, the J end lost 3 bases, and 17 bases lay between the germline ends. Per the germline V gene, CDR1 is LGHNA and CDR2 is YSLEER. The CDR3 is 18 amino acids. The DNA of the CDR3 is TGCGCCAGCAGCCAATATTACAAAGGGGGTAGTGGGGCCAACGTCCTGACTTTC. Amino acids: CASSQYYKGGSGANVLTF.

The chain employs TRBV12-3 or TRBV12-4 and TRBJ1-5; 8 bases map to TRBD1. CDR3 length: 14 amino acids. V gave up 10 bases and J gave up 2 bases; unmatched junction bases: 7. DNA of the CDR3: TGTGCCACCAGGGCAGGGGGCGGCAATCAGCCCCAGCATTTT. This sequence encodes CATRAGGGNQPQHF.

V and J are TRBV10-3 and TRBJ2-2; D not resolved. The CDR3 length is 12 residues. Germline CDR1 is ENHRY and CDR2 is SYGVKD. Trimming took 7 bases from V and 7 from J, leaving 10 bases between them. CDR3 nucleotide sequence: TGTGCCATCAAACTGGATAACGGGGAGCTGTTTTTT. It is translated as CAIKLDNGELFF.

The gene calls are TRBV30 and TRBJ2-3, with 8 nucleotides matching TRBD2. V lost 0 bases, J lost 4 bases, and 6 bases stayed unmatched. Germline CDR1 reads GTSNPN; CDR2 reads SVGIG (reference sequence). CDR3 length: 15 residues. In nucleotides, the CDR3 is TGTGCCTGGAGTGTTCTAGCGGGTGGCCCAGATACGCAGTATTTT. Its translation is CAWSVLAGGPDTQYF.

At least ten counts were recorded for this clonotype. The V gene is TRBV28, the J gene TRBJ2-1; tentative D call: TRBD2 (5 bases). With 5 bases removed from V and 10 bases from J, the gap between germline ends came to 15 bases. CDR3 size: 13 residues. CDR1 and CDR2 from the germline V gene are MDHEN and SYDVKM. CDR3 protein: CASSRPREGEQFF. CDR3 sequence (DNA): TGTGCCAGCAGTCGACCCAGAGAGGGCGAGCAGTTCTTC.